This T cell receptor beta chain was found in a study of blood T cell repertoires in COVID-19. Some clones are missing from TCRdb's copy, which holds only in-frame ones; the method was immunoSEQ multiplex PCR. Of roughly 390,000 clones in the sample, about 90% are singletons; the top ten hold 8% to 13%. V was cut by 4 bases and J by 3 bases, with 11 bases left in between. CDR3 length: 14 residues. Germline V lookup: CDR1 MGHRA, CDR2 YSYEKL. The TCR was taken from a woman aged 25-40 years with COVID-19, enrolled during active disease. Material for sequencing was peripheral blood. The genes are TRBV4-1 and TRBJ2-3, with D unclear. The CDR3 spells CASSLSPVTDTQYF. The CDR3 DNA sequence: TGCGCCAGCAGCCTAAGCCCGGTGACAGATACGCAGTATTTT.